This T cell receptor (beta chain) emerged from a study of post-analysis software for immune sequencing data. Study-level background: Several disease courses (relapsing-remitting, secondary progressive and progressive-relapsing) of multiple sclerosis were included. Study-wide results and caveats: Compared with controls, patients showed significantly lower normalized Chao1 diversity. The authors found that F measure strongly co-clustered same-batch samples.

This clonotype was seen more than once but under ten times. The target antigen is unknown. Sequencing libraries made from TCR beta cDNA carried unique molecular identifiers. Input of about 0.95 to 10 million T cells yielded around 460,000 cDNA molecules. Each CDR3 protein gets one entry after TCRdb re-called the PCR reads with MiXCR. The table has about 770,000 distinct CDR3 sequences, 46% seen once. Sequenced sample: blood. This TCR derives from a girl aged 10 to 17 with multiple sclerosis.

In DNA, the CDR3 is TGCAGTGCTAGAAAACCGGGACAGGGAGACTATGGCTACACCTTC. This gives the protein CSARKPGQGDYGYTF. The rearrangement links TRBV20-1 to TRBJ1-2; 9 nucleotides match TRBD1. Germline CDR1 DFQATT, CDR2 SNEGSKA (reference sequence). The CDR3 contains 15 residues. V lost 2 bases, J lost 3 bases, and 7 bases stayed unmatched.